The 11 T cell receptor beta chains presented below share a single source sample, sequenced in a study of CD8+ T cells in alopecia areata. cDNA reverse transcribed from extracted RNA served as the sequencing template. Sequencing was performed with immunoSEQ multiplex PCR; in TCRdb, only in-frame clones are kept and a portion is missing. Of 150,000 to 200,000 clones in the sample, 50% to 70% were seen once. This material consisted of CD4+ T cells sorted from blood, taken at week 0. The receptors originated from a human donor with alopecia areata.

The DNA for the CDR3 is TGTGCCAGCAGCCCCCAGACAGTCCAAGAGACCCAGTACTTC. This codes for CASSPQTVQETQYF. The chain combines TRBV27 with TRBJ2-5, with a weak D call TRBD1 (5 bases). Germline V gives CDR1 MNHEY, CDR2 SMNVEV (reference sequence). Trimming pared 6 bases from V and 1 base from J, leaving 12 bases between. The CDR3 consists of 14 residues.

The chain recombines TRBV5-6 with TRBJ1-1; the D is unclear. Trimming took off 4 bases at V and 5 bases at J, with 18 bases between the two ends. The CDR3 loop spans 15 amino acids. Germline V gene lookup returns CDR1 SGHDT and CDR2 YYEEEE. CDR3 in DNA: TGTGCCAGCAGCCCGGGGTACGGCAGAAGAACTGAAGCTTTCTTT. It yields the protein CASSPGYGRRTEAFF.

The CDR3 sequence is CASSVDEGVGSQYF. The CDR3 region has the DNA TGTGCCAGCAGCGTCGACGAGGGGGTGGGGTCCCAGTACTTC. The chain combines TRBV9 with TRBJ2-5; maybe TRBD1 (6 bases). The CDR3 is 14 residues long. V was shortened by 2 bases and J by 9 bases, with 17 bases between the two germline ends. Germline CDR1 reads SGDLS; CDR2 reads YYNGEE.

This clone was seen just once. This chain uses TRBV27 with TRBJ2-4; TRBD2 matches at 12 bases. CDR1 and CDR2 from the germline V gene are MNHEY and SMNVEV (reference sequence). The CDR3 totals 16 residues. J lost 6 bases, V lost 2 bases, and 5 bases had no gene match. In DNA, the CDR3 is TGTGCCAGCAGTTTACTAGCGGGGGGGAACCTAAACATTCAGTACTTC. It yields the protein CASSLLAGGNLNIQYF.

This clone was observed once. The chain links TRBV30 to TRBJ1-5; D is ambiguous. Per the germline V gene, CDR1 is GTSNPN and CDR2 is SVGIG (reference sequence). Deletions cut 2 bases from V and 0 bases from J, with 5 bases between. The CDR3 runs 13 residues. The CDR3 region is CAWSQYSNQPQHF. CDR3 nucleotides: TGTGCCTGGAGTCAATATAGCAATCAGCCCCAGCATTTT.

V and J are TRBV29-1 and TRBJ1-5, with D possibly matching TRBD1 (5 bases). The germline V and J ends were trimmed by 5 bases and 4 bases, with 12 bases remaining between them. CDR3 size: 13 residues. From germline, CDR1 is SQVTM and CDR2 ANQGSEA. CDR3 region: CSVSGGFNQPQHF. The CDR3 DNA reads as TGCAGCGTTTCGGGGGGATTTAATCAGCCCCAGCATTTT.

The rearrangement joins TRBV19 to TRBJ2-4; possible D gene TRBD2, 6 bases. V gave up 11 bases and J gave up 0 bases, with 17 bases separating them. The germline gives CDR1 LNHDA, CDR2 SQIVND (reference sequence). The CDR3 extends over 15 amino acids. The CDR3 protein is CASGGNTAAKNIQYF. DNA of the CDR3: TGTGCCTCTGGGGGGAATACAGCAGCCAAAAACATTCAGTACTTC.

Turning to this clone: The sample holds other DNA sequences that translate to the same CDR3. The chain is built from TRBV29-1 and TRBJ1-5; D may be TRBD1 (5 bases). V dropped 4 bases and J dropped 4 bases, with 11 bases sitting between them. The CDR3 extends over 13 amino acids. Germline-derived CDR1 and CDR2 are SQVTM and ANQGSEA. The CDR3 sequence: CSVGGGSNQPQHF. CDR3 sequence (DNA): TGCAGCGTTGGGGGCGGTTCAAATCAGCCCCAGCATTTT. Together with reference TRBV29-1 and TRBJ1-5, the CDR3 gives the full variable domain: SAVISQKPSRDICQRGTSLTIQCQVDSQVTMMFWYRQQPGQSLTLIATANQGSEATYESGFVIDKFPISRPNLTFSTLTVSNMSPEDSSIYLCSVGGGSNQPQHFGDGTRLSIL.

As DNA, the CDR3 is TGTGCCAGCAGCCAAGAGTTTAGGCGTACTAGCGGATCCTACGAGCAGTACTTC. Encoded protein: CASSQEFRRTSGSYEQYF. J is TRBJ2-7 and V is TRBV4-2; 8 bases agree with TRBD2. The junction had 11 bases not matched to a gene; V was cut back by 0 bases and J by 1 base. The CDR3 has 18 amino acids. The V gene's germline CDR1 is LGHNA and CDR2 YNFKEQ.

This clone was seen only a few times. In nucleotides, the CDR3 is TGTGCCATCAGTGAGTCGGCAGGGAAAGCTTTCTTT. Its translation is CAISESAGKAFF. The V call is TRBV10-3, the J call TRBJ1-1, with D possibly TRBD1 on 5 matching bases. This CDR3 is built from 12 residues. CDR1 ENHRY and CDR2 SYGVKD come from the germline V gene. Trimming removed 0 bases from V and 9 bases from J, with 8 bases in between.

This rearrangement joins TRBV29-1 to TRBJ2-1; 8 bases align to TRBD1. CDR1 SQVTM and CDR2 ANQGSEA come from the germline V gene. The ends lost 2 bases at V and 12 bases at J; junction bases unmatched: 6. The CDR3 has 12 amino acids. This CDR3 reads CSVEPLTGGQFF. The CDR3 coding sequence is TGCAGCGTTGAACCACTTACAGGGGGGCAGTTCTTC.